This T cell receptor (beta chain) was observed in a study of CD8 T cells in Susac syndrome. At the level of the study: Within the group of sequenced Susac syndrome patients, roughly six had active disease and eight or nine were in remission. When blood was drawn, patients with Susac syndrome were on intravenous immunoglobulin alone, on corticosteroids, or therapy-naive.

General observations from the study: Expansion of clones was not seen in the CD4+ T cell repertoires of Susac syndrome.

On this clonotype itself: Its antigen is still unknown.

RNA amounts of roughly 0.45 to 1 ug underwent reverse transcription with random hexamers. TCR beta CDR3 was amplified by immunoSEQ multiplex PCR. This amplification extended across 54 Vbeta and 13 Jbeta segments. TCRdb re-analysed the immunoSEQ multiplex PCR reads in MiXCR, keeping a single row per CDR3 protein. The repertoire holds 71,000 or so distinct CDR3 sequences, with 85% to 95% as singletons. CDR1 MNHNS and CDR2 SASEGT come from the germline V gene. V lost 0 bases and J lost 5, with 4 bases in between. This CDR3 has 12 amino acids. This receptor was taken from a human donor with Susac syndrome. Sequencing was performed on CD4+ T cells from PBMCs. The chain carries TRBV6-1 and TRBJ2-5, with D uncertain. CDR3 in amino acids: CASSEARETQYF. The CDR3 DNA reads TGTGCCAGCAGTGAAGCTAGGGAGACCCAGTACTTC.